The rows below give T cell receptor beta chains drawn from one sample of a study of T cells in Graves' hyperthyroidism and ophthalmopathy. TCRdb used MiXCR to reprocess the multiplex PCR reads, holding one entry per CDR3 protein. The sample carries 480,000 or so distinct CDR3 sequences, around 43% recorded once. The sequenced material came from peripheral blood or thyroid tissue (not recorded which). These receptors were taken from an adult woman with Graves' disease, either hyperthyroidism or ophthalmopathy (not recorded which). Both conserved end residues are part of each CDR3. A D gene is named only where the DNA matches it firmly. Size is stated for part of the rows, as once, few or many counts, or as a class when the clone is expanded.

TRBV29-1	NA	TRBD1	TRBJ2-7	CSVEGTGTGSYEQYF	TGCAGCGTTGAAGGGACTGGGACAGGAAGCTACGAGCAGTACTTC
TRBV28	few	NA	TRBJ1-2	CASSLWVDSDGYTF	TGTGCCAGCAGTTTATGGGTCGATAGTGATGGCTACACCTTC
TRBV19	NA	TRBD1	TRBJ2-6	CASSTGQGLGANVLTF	TGTGCCAGTAGTACGGGACAGGGCCTCGGGGCCAACGTCCTGACTTTC
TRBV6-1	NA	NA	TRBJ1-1	CATYDTEAFF	TGTGCCACCTATGACACTGAAGCTTTCTTT
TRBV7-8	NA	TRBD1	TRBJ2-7	CASSSAPNRGAYEQYF	TGTGCCAGCAGCTCCGCTCCCAACAGGGGGGCCTACGAGCAGTACTTC
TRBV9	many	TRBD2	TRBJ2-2	CASSPSSGRNTGELFF	TGTGCCAGCAGCCCCTCTAGCGGGAGGAACACCGGGGAGCTGTTTTTT
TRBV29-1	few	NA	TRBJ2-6	CSVVWETGANVLTF	TGCAGCGTAGTGTGGGAAACCGGGGCCAACGTCCTGACTTTC
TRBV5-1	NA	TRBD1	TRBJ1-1	CASSLLGQGTEAFF	TGCGCCAGCAGCTTGCTAGGACAGGGCACTGAAGCTTTCTTT
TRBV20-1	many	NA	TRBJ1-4	CSARDYGSSNEKLFF	TGCAGTGCTAGAGATTACGGATCGTCTAATGAAAAACTGTTTTTT
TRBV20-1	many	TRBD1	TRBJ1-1	CSITGGAYTEAFF	TGCAGTATCACAGGGGGCGCTTACACTGAAGCTTTCTTT
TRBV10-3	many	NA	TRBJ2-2	CAISISGPTGELFF	TGTGCCATCAGTATAAGCGGGCCGACCGGGGAGCTGTTTTTT
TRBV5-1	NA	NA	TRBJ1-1	CASSTGHRGTEAFF	TGCGCCAGCAGCACGGGACACCGTGGCACTGAAGCTTTCTTT
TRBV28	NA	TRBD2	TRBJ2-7	CASSLGGRVEQYF	TGTGCCAGCAGTTTAGGTGGGAGGGTCGAGCAGTACTTC
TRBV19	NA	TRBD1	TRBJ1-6	CAWRDRGSYNSPLHF	TGTGCCTGGAGGGACAGGGGATCCTATAATTCACCCCTCCACTTT
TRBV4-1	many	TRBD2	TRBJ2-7	CASSLRTSGRQYEQYF	TGCGCCAGCAGCCTCCGGACTAGCGGGAGGCAGTACGAGCAGTACTTC
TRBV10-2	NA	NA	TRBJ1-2	CASSDGGVNYGYTF	TGCGCCAGCAGTGATGGGGGAGTCAACTATGGCTACACCTTC
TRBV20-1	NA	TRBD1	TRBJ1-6	CSASGTAGNSPLHF	TGCAGTGCTAGCGGGACAGCGGGAAATTCACCCCTCCACTTT
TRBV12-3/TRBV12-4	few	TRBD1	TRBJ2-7	CASNTGQATYEQYF	TGTGCCAGCAACACCGGACAGGCTACCTACGAGCAGTACTTC
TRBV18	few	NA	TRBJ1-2	CASSHEQANYGYTF	TGTGCCAGCTCACACGAACAGGCAAACTATGGCTACACCTTC
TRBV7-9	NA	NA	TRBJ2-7	CASRGVGYEQYF	TGTGCCAGCAGAGGGGTGGGCTACGAGCAGTACTTC
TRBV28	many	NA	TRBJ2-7	CASSSDTLGQYF	TGTGCCAGCAGTTCCGATACTTTGGGGCAGTACTTC
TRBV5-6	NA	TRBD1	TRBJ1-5	CASSLSSDRGIQPQHF	TGTGCCAGCAGCTTGAGTTCTGACAGGGGGATTCAGCCCCAGCATTTT
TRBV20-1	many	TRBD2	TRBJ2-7	CSASSLAGGAMKQYF	TGCAGTGCTAGTAGCCTAGCGGGAGGGGCTATGAAGCAGTACTTC
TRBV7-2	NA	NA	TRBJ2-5	CASRPPPSETQYF	TGTGCCAGCAGGCCTCCCCCTTCGGAGACCCAGTACTTC
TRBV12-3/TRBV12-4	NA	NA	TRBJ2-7	CASRPAGTRSYEQYF	TGTGCCAGCAGACCTGCGGGGACTCGATCCTACGAGCAGTACTTC
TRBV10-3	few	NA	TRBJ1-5	CAISEGNQPQHF	TGTGCCATCAGTGAGGGGAATCAGCCCCAGCATTTT
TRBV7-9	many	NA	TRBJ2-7	CASSLSTNYEQYF	TGTGCCAGCAGCTTATCGACGAACTACGAGCAGTACTTC
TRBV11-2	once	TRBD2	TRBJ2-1	CASSLGLAVLEQFF	TGTGCCAGCAGCTTAGGACTAGCGGTTCTTGAGCAGTTCTTC
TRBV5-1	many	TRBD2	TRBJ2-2	CASSLDGRATGELFF	TGCGCCAGCAGCTTGGACGGGAGGGCCACCGGGGAGCTGTTTTTT
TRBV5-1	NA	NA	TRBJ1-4	CASSLALGGKNEKLFF	TGCGCCAGCAGCTTGGCATTGGGCGGAAAAAATGAAAAACTTTTTTTT
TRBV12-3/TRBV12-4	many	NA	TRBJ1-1	CASSQNMNTEAFF	TGTGCCAGCAGCCAAAATATGAACACTGAAGCTTTCTTT
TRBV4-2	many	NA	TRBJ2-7	CASSQTTVSYEQYF	TGTGCCAGCAGCCAGACGACAGTCTCCTACGAGCAGTACTTC
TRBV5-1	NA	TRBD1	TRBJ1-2	CASSSRQGLDGYTF	TGCGCCAGCAGCTCTCGACAGGGACTTGATGGCTACACCTTC
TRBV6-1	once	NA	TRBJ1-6	CASRSNGRSPLHF	TGTGCCAGCAGATCAAACGGGAGATCACCCCTCCACTTT
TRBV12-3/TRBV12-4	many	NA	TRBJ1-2	CASSSRRVSYGYTF	TGTGCCAGCAGTTCCCGCCGGGTTAGCTATGGCTACACCTTC
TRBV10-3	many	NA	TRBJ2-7	CAISGDGTYEQYF	TGTGCCATCAGTGGGGACGGAACCTACGAGCAGTACTTC
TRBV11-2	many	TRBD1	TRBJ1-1	CASSSTRDRGLMNTEAFF	TGTGCCAGCAGCTCTACCCGGGACAGAGGTCTCATGAACACTGAAGCTTTCTTT
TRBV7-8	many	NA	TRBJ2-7	CASSPSLALHYEQYF	TGTGCCAGCAGCCCAAGTCTAGCGCTACACTACGAGCAGTACTTC
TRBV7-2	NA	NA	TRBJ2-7	CASSLTSTGAYEQYF	TGTGCCAGCAGCTTAACATCGACGGGAGCGTACGAGCAGTACTTC
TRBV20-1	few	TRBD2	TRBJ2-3	CSAQPLAGGGTDTQYF	TGCAGTGCCCAACCCCTAGCGGGAGGGGGCACAGATACGCAGTATTTT
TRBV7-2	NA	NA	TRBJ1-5	CASSLIAGGSQHF	TGTGCCAGCAGCTTGATAGCGGGAGGGTCCCAGCATTTT
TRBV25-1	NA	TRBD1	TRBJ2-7	CASSPDRAFEQYF	TGTGCCAGCAGTCCGGACAGGGCTTTTGAGCAGTACTTC
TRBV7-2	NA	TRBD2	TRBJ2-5	CASSLRTSFETQYF	TGTGCCAGCAGCTTACGGACTAGCTTCGAGACCCAGTACTTC
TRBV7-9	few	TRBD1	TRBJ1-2	CASSLPSGGYGYTF	TGTGCCAGCAGCTTACCATCAGGGGGCTATGGCTACACCTTC
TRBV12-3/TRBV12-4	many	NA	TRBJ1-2	CASSFSQVAGYTF	TGTGCCAGCAGTTTTAGTCAGGTCGCTGGCTACACCTTC
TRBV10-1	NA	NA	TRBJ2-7	CASSTRRTLQYEQYF	TGTGCCAGCAGTACGAGACGGACCTTACAGTACGAGCAGTACTTC
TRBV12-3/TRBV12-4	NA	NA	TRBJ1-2	CASSWTDSGYTF	TGTGCCAGCAGTTGGACGGACAGCGGCTACACCTTC
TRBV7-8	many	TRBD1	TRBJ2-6	CASSLTGTGDNSGANVLTF	TGTGCCAGCAGCTTGACCGGGACAGGGGACAACTCTGGGGCCAACGTCCTGACTTTC
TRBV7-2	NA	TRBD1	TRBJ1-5	CASILGTGRNQPQHF	TGTGCCAGCATCTTAGGGACAGGCCGGAATCAGCCCCAGCATTTT